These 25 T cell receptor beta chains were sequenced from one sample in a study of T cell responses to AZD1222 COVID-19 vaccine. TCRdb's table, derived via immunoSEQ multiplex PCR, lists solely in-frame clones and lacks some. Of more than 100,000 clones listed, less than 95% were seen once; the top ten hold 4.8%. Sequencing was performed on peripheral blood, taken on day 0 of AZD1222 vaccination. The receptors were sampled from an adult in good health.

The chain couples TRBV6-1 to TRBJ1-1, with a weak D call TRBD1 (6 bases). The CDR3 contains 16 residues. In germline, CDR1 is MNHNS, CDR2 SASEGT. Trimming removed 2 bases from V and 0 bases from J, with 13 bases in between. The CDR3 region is CASSEWGAGMNTEAFF. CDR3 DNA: TGTGCCAGCAGTGAATGGGGGGCTGGAATGAACACTGAAGCTTTCTTT.

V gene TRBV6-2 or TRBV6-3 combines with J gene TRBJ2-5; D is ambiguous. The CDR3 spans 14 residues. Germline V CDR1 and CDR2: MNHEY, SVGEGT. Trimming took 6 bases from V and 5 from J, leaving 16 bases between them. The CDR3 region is CASSPPEAGETQYF. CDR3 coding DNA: TGTGCCAGCAGCCCCCCCGAGGCCGGCGAGACCCAGTACTTC.

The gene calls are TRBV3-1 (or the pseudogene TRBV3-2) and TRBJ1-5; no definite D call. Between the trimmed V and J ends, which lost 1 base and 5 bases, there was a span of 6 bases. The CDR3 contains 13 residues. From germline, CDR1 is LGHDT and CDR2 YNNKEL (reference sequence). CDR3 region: CASSQGEDQPQHF. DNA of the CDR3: TGTGCCAGCAGCCAAGGGGAGGATCAGCCCCAGCATTTT.

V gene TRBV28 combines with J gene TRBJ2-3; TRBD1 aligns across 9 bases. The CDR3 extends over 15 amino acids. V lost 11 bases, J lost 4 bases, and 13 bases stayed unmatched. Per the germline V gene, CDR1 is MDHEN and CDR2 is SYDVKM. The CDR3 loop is CASLGGGQGADTQYF. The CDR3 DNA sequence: TGTGCCTCCTTGGGGGGGGGACAGGGCGCAGATACGCAGTATTTT.

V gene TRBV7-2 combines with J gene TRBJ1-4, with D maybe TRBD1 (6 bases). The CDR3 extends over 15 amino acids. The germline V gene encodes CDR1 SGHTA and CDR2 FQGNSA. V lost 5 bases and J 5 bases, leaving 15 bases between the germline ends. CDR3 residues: CASSKGQGFNEKLFF. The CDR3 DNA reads TGTGCCAGCAGCAAGGGGCAGGGGTTCAATGAAAAACTGTTTTTT.

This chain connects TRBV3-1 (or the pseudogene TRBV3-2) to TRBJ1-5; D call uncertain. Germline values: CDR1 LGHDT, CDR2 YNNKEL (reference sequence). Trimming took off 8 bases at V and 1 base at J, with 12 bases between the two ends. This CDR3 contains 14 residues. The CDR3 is CASGLAGSNQPQHF. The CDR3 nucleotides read TGTGCCAGCGGTTTAGCGGGAAGCAATCAGCCCCAGCATTTT.

The CDR3 loop is CASGGGNQPQHF. CDR3 coding DNA: TGTGCCTCTGGAGGGGGCAATCAGCCCCAGCATTTT. The rearrangement links TRBV10-3 to TRBJ1-5; the D gene is possibly TRBD1 (5 bases). This CDR3 region has 12 residues. Germline V gene data show CDR1 as ENHRY and CDR2 as SYGVKD. V dropped 11 bases and J dropped 2 bases, with 10 bases sitting between them.

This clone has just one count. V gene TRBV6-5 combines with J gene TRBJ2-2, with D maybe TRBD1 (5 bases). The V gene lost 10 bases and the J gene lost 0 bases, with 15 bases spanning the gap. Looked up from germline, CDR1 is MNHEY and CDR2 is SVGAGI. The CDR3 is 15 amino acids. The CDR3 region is CAILDMSANTGELFF. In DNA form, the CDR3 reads TGTGCCATCCTGGACATGTCAGCGAACACCGGGGAGCTGTTTTTT.

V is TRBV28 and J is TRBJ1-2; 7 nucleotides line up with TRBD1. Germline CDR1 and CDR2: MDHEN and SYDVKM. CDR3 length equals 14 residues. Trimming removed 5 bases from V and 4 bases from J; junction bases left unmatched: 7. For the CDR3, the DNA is TGTGCCAGCAGTCCGAGGACAGGCTTCTATGGCTACACCTTC. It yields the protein CASSPRTGFYGYTF.

The CDR3 sequence is CASSTVGAFDYEQYF. The CDR3 DNA reads as TGTGCCAGTAGTACTGTAGGGGCCTTTGACTACGAGCAGTACTTC. The chain uses TRBV19 and TRBJ2-7, with D perhaps TRBD1 (5 bases). Trimming pared 4 bases from V and 3 bases from J, leaving 16 bases between. The length of the CDR3 is 15 residues. The V gene's germline CDR1 is LNHDA and CDR2 SQIVND (reference sequence).

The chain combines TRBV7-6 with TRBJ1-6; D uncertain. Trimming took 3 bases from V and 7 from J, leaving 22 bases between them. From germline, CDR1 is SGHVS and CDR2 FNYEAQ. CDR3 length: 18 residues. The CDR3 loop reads CASSFQAPTLIGNSPLHF. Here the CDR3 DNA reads TGTGCCAGCAGCTTTCAAGCCCCGACTTTAATCGGGAATTCACCCCTCCACTTT.

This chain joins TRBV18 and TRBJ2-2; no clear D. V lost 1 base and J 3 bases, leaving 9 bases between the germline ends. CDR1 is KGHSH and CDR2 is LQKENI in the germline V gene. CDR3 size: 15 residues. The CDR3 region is CASSPQGSDTGELFF. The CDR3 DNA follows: TGTGCCAGCTCACCACAGGGCTCGGACACCGGGGAGCTGTTTTTT.

Here the CDR3 DNA reads TGTGCCAGCAGGGGCTGGGGGGGACCGGCTCAGCCCCAGCATTTT. Its translation is CASRGWGGPAQPQHF. The gene calls are TRBV6-5 and TRBJ1-5; the D gene is possibly TRBD1 (5 bases). Germline assignment: CDR1 MNHEY and CDR2 SVGAGI. The CDR3 contains 15 residues. Trimming left V 6 bases short and J 6 bases short, with 18 bases between.

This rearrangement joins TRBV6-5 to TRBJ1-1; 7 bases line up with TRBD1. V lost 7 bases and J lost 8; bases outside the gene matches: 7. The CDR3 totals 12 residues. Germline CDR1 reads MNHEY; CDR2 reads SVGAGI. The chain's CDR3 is CASTRQGLEAFF. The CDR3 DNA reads TGTGCCAGCACCCGACAGGGCCTCGAAGCTTTCTTT.

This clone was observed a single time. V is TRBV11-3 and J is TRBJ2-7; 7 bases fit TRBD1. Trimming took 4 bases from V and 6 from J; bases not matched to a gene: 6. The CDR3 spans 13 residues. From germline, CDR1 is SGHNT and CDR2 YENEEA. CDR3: CASSSSNRGEQYF. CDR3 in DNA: TGTGCCAGCAGCTCTTCGAACAGGGGCGAGCAGTACTTC. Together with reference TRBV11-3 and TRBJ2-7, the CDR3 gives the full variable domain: EAGVVQSPRYKIIEKKQPVAFWCNPISGHNTLYWYLQNLGQGPELLIRYENEEAVDDSQLPKDRFSAERLKGVDSTLKIQPAELGDSAVYLCASSSSNRGEQYFGPGTRLTVT.

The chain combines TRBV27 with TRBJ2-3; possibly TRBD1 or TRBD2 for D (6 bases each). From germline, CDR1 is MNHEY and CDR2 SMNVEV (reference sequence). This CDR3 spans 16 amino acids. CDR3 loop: CDTPGWGASAGDTQYF. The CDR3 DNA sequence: TGTGACACACCTGGATGGGGGGCTAGTGCGGGAGATACGCAGTATTTT.

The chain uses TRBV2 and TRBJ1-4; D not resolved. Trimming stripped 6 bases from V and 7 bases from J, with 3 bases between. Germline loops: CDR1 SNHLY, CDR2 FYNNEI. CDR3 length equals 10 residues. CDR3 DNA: TGTGCCAGCAGGGCTGAAAAACTGTTTTTT. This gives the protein CASRAEKLFF.

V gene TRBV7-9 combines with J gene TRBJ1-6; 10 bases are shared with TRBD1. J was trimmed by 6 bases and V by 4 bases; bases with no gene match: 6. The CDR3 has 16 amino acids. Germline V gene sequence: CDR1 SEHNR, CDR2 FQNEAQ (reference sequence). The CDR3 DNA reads TGTGCCAGCAGCTCGACAGGGGGCATAGGTAATTCACCCCTCCACTTT. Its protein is CASSSTGGIGNSPLHF.

The CDR3 region is CASSLPGGPKEQYF. CDR3 nucleotides: TGCGCCAGCAGCCTACCCGGTGGACCAAAGGAGCAGTACTTC. J is TRBJ2-7 and V is TRBV4-1; D call uncertain. V was clipped by 4 bases and J by 7 bases, with 17 bases between them. The CDR3 loop spans 14 amino acids. Germline CDR1 reads MGHRA; CDR2 reads YSYEKL.

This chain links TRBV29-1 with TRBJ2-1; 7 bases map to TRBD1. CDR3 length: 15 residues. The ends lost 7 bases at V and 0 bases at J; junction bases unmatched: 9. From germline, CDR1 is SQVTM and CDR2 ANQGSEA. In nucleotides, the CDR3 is TGCAGCGCTCACAGGGGCGAAAGCTCCTACAATGAGCAGTTCTTC. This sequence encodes CSAHRGESSYNEQFF.

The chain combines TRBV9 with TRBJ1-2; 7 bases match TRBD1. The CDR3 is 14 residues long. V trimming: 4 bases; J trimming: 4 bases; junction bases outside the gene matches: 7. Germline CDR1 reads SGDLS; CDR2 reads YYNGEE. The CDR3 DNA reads TGTGCCAGCAGCTTCGACAGGGTGGGCTATGGCTACACCTTC. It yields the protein CASSFDRVGYGYTF. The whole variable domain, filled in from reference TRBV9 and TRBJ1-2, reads DSGVTQTPKHLITATGQRVTLRCSPRSGDLSVYWYQQSLDQGLQFLIQYYNGEERAKGNILERFSAQQFPDLHSELNLSSLELGDSALYFCASSFDRVGYGYTFGSGTRLTVV.

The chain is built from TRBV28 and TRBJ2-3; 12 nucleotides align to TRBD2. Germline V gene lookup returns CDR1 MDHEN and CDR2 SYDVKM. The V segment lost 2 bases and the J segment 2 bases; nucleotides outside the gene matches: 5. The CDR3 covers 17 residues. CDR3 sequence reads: CASSLLTSGGHTDTQYF. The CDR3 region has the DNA TGTGCCAGCAGTTTACTGACTAGCGGGGGCCACACAGATACGCAGTATTTT.

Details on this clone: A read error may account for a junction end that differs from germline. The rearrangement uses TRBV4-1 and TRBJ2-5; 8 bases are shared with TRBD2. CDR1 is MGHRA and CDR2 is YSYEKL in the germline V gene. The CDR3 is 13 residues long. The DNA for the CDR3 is TGCGCCAGCAGCCAGCGTCCGGGACTAGGGGCAAACTTC. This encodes CASSQRPGLGANF.

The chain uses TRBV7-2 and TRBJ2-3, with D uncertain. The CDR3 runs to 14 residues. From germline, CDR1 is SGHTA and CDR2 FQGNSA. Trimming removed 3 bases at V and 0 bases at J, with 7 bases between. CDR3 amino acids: CASSFRASTDTQYF. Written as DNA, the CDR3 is TGTGCCAGCAGCTTCAGAGCCAGCACAGATACGCAGTATTTT. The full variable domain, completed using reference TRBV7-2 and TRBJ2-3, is GAGVSQSPSNKVTEKGKDVELRCDPISGHTALYWYRQSLGQGLEFLIYFQGNSAPDKSGLPSDRFSAERTGGSVSTLTIQRTQQEDSAVYLCASSFRASTDTQYFGPGTRLTVL.

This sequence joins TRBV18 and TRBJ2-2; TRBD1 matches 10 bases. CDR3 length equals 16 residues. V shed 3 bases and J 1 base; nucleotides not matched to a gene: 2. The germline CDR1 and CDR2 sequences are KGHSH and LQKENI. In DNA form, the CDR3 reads TGTGCCAGCTCACCGACAGGGGGCTGGAACACCGGGGAGCTGTTTTTT. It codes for CASSPTGGWNTGELFF.